A single sample gave rise to the 24 T cell receptor beta chains below, sequenced in a study of T cell responses to AZD1222 COVID-19 vaccine. TCRdb's copy holds only in-frame clones and misses some; the assay was immunoSEQ multiplex PCR. This sample has 90,000 to 150,000 clones; roughly 90% occur once, and the top ten carry about 3.7%. The input for sequencing was peripheral blood, taken on day 0 of AZD1222 vaccination. The receptors here all came from an adult in good health.

This clone was observed a handful of times. J is TRBJ2-7 and V is TRBV10-1; perhaps TRBD1 as D (6 bases). Germline V gene data show CDR1 as WNHNN and CDR2 as SYGVQD (reference sequence). Trimming removed 2 bases from V and 3 bases from J, with 14 bases in between. The CDR3 loop spans 15 amino acids. The CDR3 reads CASSEVDRPLYEQYF. The CDR3 region has the DNA TGCGCCAGCAGTGAGGTGGACAGACCACTCTACGAGCAGTACTTC.

This chain joins TRBV6-1 and TRBJ2-1; D gene ambiguous. The CDR3 sequence is 15 residues long. V was cut by 3 bases and J by 0 bases, with 9 bases left in between. CDR1 and CDR2 from the germline V gene are MNHNS and SASEGT. The CDR3 bases are TGTGCCAGCAGTGAGTCAGACGGCTCCTACAATGAGCAGTTCTTC. It is translated as CASSESDGSYNEQFF.

This clone was recorded a few times. The identical CDR3 is also encoded by other nucleotide sequences in the sample. The rearrangement joins TRBV18 to TRBJ1-5; unclear D gene. Trimming took 6 bases from V and 7 from J, leaving 10 bases between them. There are 12 residues in the CDR3. Germline V lookup: CDR1 KGHSH, CDR2 LQKENI. The CDR3 spells CASSPPGQPQHF. The CDR3 DNA sequence: TGTGCCAGCTCCCCGCCGGGCCAGCCCCAGCATTTT.

This clone was seen only a few times. The chain is built from TRBV6-4 and TRBJ2-3; D is uncertain. Germline CDR1 reads MRHNA; CDR2 reads SNTAGT. V dropped 3 bases and J dropped 2 bases, with 6 bases sitting between them. The CDR3 has 13 residues. This chain's CDR3 is CASSDKATDTQYF. The CDR3, as DNA: TGTGCCAGCAGTGATAAGGCCACAGATACGCAGTATTTT.

The chain employs TRBV6-5 and TRBJ2-7, with 10 bases matching TRBD1. V lost 10 bases to trimming and J lost 1 base; unmatched junction nucleotides: 10. The CDR3 extends over 15 amino acids. CDR1 and CDR2 (germline): MNHEY, SVGAGI. CDR3 DNA: TGTGCCACACGTCGGGGGGACAGGGGTTCCTACGAGCAGTACTTC. Protein sequence: CATRRGDRGSYEQYF.

This chain links TRBV21-1 with TRBJ1-1; the table's D call TRBD1 went unverified against the DNA. TRBV21-1 is shown as a pseudogene. CDR3 length equals 16 residues. CDR3 DNA sequence: TGTGCCAGCAGTAACGGACAGTTAAATATGAACACTGAAGCTTTCTTT. Encoded protein: CASSNGQLNMNTEAFF.

The chain uses TRBV5-4 and TRBJ2-5; D is unresolved. Germline values: CDR1 SGHNT, CDR2 YYREEE (reference sequence). The V and J ends lost 2 bases and 2 bases respectively, with 13 bases between them. The CDR3 consists of 15 residues. As DNA, the CDR3 is TGTGCCAGCAGCTTTGGCCGGGTGGTACAAGAGACCCAGTACTTC. It translates to CASSFGRVVQETQYF.

The chain combines TRBV7-2 with TRBJ2-5; 11 nucleotides match TRBD2. The CDR3 totals 17 residues. V dropped 5 bases and J dropped 5; count of bases not matched to a gene: 13. Germline CDR1 SGHTA, CDR2 FQGNSA. The CDR3 DNA reads TGTGCCAGCAGCCAAGAGGTACTAGCGGGGGCTGGCGAGACCCAGTACTTC. Its protein is CASSQEVLAGAGETQYF.

The rearrangement uses TRBV3-1 (or the pseudogene TRBV3-2) and TRBJ2-3, with D perhaps matching TRBD1 (5 bases). The V and J ends lost 4 bases and 2 bases respectively, with 13 bases between them. From germline, CDR1 is LGHDT and CDR2 YNNKEL (reference sequence). This CDR3 is 15 amino acids long. The CDR3 here is CASSPHGHNTDTQYF. CDR3 sequence (DNA): TGTGCCAGCAGCCCCCACGGACACAACACAGATACGCAGTATTTT.

V usage is TRBV7-8 and J usage is TRBJ1-1; D not resolved. The CDR3 has 13 residues. V lost 8 bases, J lost 5 bases, and 15 bases lay in between. The germline V gene encodes CDR1 SGHVS and CDR2 FQNEAQ. The CDR3 DNA is TGTGCCAGCTCAGAGGGCGTAAGGACTGAAGCTTTCTTT. It is translated as CASSEGVRTEAFF.

The chain is built from TRBV11-3 and TRBJ1-1; tentative D call: TRBD1 (5 bases). The length of the CDR3 is 13 residues. Between the trimmed V and J ends, which lost 4 bases and 1 base, there was a span of 7 bases. Germline V gene lookup returns CDR1 SGHNT and CDR2 YENEEA. In nucleotides, the CDR3 is TGTGCCAGCAGCTCCGACAGGAACACTGAAGCTTTCTTT. Protein sequence: CASSSDRNTEAFF.

The chain recombines TRBV19 with TRBJ1-2; a weak D match, TRBD1 (6 bases). V was shortened by 6 bases and J by 5 bases, with 13 bases between the two germline ends. CDR3 length equals 13 residues. Germline values: CDR1 LNHDA, CDR2 SQIVND (reference sequence). Here the CDR3 DNA reads TGTGCCAGTAGCGTACAGGGATTGTATGGCTACACCTTC. As protein: CASSVQGLYGYTF. The variable domain in full, completed from reference TRBV19 and TRBJ1-2, reads DGGITQSPKYLFRKEGQNVTLSCEQNLNHDAMYWYRQDPGQGLRLIYYSQIVNDFQKGDIAEGYSVSREKKESFPLTVTSAQKNPTAFYLCASSVQGLYGYTFGSGTRLTVV.

V gene TRBV6-2 or TRBV6-3 combines with J gene TRBJ2-5, with D perhaps matching TRBD1 or TRBD2 (5 bases each). CDR3 length: 14 residues. V lost 2 bases and J lost 4, with 11 bases in between. Germline CDR1 and CDR2: MNHEY and SVGEGT. In nucleotides, the CDR3 is TGTGCCAGCAGTTACCGAGGGGCTGGAGAGACCCAGTACTTC. It is translated as CASSYRGAGETQYF.

The chain carries TRBV4-1 and TRBJ1-4; possibly TRBD1 for D (6 bases). V lost 0 bases to trimming and J lost 0 bases, with 26 bases between them. CDR1 and CDR2 from the germline V gene are MGHRA and YSYEKL. The CDR3 has 22 amino acids. The CDR3 DNA follows: TGCGCCAGCAGCCAAGATGACCTGGTCTCAGGGGCGCGCCCATCAACTAATGAAAAACTGTTTTTT. Translating gives CASSQDDLVSGARPSTNEKLFF.

This rearrangement joins TRBV6-5 to TRBJ2-2, with D perhaps matching TRBD1 (6 bases). Deletions cut 6 bases from V and 5 bases from J, with 7 bases between. The germline V gene encodes CDR1 MNHEY and CDR2 SVGAGI. The CDR3 has 12 amino acids. Here the CDR3 reads CASRTGTGELFF. Written as DNA, the CDR3 is TGTGCCAGCAGGACAGGTACCGGGGAGCTGTTTTTT.

V is TRBV11-2 and J is TRBJ2-1; 10 nucleotides agree with TRBD2. Germline assignment: CDR1 SGHAT and CDR2 FQNNGV. This CDR3 contains 15 residues. The trim removed 1 base at V and 6 bases at J, leaving 3 bases unmatched. CDR3 coding DNA: TGTGCCAGCAGCTTAGGACTAGCGGGTAGCAATGAGCAGTTCTTC. It specifies CASSLGLAGSNEQFF. Looking up the rest from reference TRBV11-2 and TRBJ2-1 gives the full variable domain: EAGVAQSPRYKIIEKRQSVAFWCNPISGHATLYWYQQILGQGPKLLIQFQNNGVVDDSQLPKDRFSAERLKGVDSTLKIQPAKLEDSAVYLCASSLGLAGSNEQFFGPGTRLTVL.

The V and J genes are TRBV3-1 (or the pseudogene TRBV3-2) and TRBJ1-2; D is unclear. Trimming shortened V by 0 bases and J by 2 bases, and 10 bases separated the two germline ends. CDR3 length: 15 amino acids. Germline V gene sequence: CDR1 LGHDT, CDR2 YNNKEL (reference sequence). The CDR3 loop is CASSQDLRTNYGYTF. The CDR3 region has the DNA TGTGCCAGCAGCCAAGACTTACGGACCAACTATGGCTACACCTTC.

The chain links TRBV2 to TRBJ2-1; D remains ambiguous. There are 16 residues in the CDR3. CDR1 is SNHLY and CDR2 is FYNNEI in the germline V gene. Trimming pared 6 bases from V and 5 bases from J, leaving 20 bases between. The CDR3 sequence is CASRSQQAGRDNEQFF. CDR3 coding DNA: TGTGCCAGCAGATCACAGCAGGCCGGAAGAGACAATGAGCAGTTCTTC.

In this sample, this clone turned up once. DNA for the CDR3: TGTGCCAGCAGCCCGGGTATGCAGCCCCAGCATTTT. Its translation is CASSPGMQPQHF. The chain is built from TRBV2 and TRBJ1-5; no definite D call. V dropped 6 bases and J dropped 7 bases, with 10 bases sitting between them. The V gene's germline CDR1 is SNHLY and CDR2 FYNNEI. The CDR3 has 12 amino acids.

The chain joins TRBV29-1 to TRBJ1-2, with TRBD1 matching 9 bases. The CDR3 has 13 residues. J lost 7 bases, V lost 6 bases, and 9 bases had no gene match. Germline CDR1 is SQVTM and CDR2 is ANQGSEA. The CDR3 region has the DNA TGCAGCGTGACAGGGACAGGGTTTAGTGGCTACACCTTC. Encoded protein: CSVTGTGFSGYTF.

The chain employs TRBV7-3 and TRBJ1-2; D possibly corresponds to TRBD1 (6 bases). Trimming took 3 bases from V and 8 from J, leaving 13 bases between them. The germline CDR1 and CDR2 sequences are SGHTA and FQGTGA. The CDR3 sequence is 13 residues long. This CDR3 is CASSFKQGRGYTF. The CDR3 DNA is TGTGCCAGCAGCTTCAAACAGGGCAGGGGCTACACCTTC.

This chain uses TRBV27 with TRBJ2-7; the D call may be TRBD1 or TRBD2 (7 bases each). V lost 3 bases to trimming and J lost 0 bases, with 18 bases between them. CDR3 length: 17 amino acids. Germline V gene lookup returns CDR1 MNHEY and CDR2 SMNVEV (reference sequence). DNA for the CDR3: TGTGCCAGCAGTTTTCACTCAGGCAGGGGGGGCTCCTACGAGCAGTACTTC. This sequence encodes CASSFHSGRGGSYEQYF.

The chain employs TRBV5-8 and TRBJ2-7; perhaps TRBD2 as D (5 bases). CDR3 length: 14 residues. V lost 5 bases, J lost 0 bases, and 12 bases lay in between. The V gene's germline CDR1 is SGHTS and CDR2 YDEGEE. Written as DNA, the CDR3 is TGTGCCAGCAGAGGTCGACGGGGCTCCTACGAGCAGTACTTC. This sequence encodes CASRGRRGSYEQYF.

The chain recombines TRBV19 with TRBJ1-1; D may be TRBD1 (6 bases). The CDR3 has 13 amino acids. CDR1 and CDR2 (germline): LNHDA, SQIVND (reference sequence). V was clipped by 7 bases and J by 2 bases, with 11 bases between them. The CDR3: CASKQGFNTEAFF. Here the CDR3 DNA reads TGTGCCAGTAAACAGGGTTTCAACACTGAAGCTTTCTTT.